Only a few counts were recorded for the clone carrying this TCR beta chain. The antigen is unknown. CDR1 and CDR2 (germline): MNHNS, SASEGT. V shed 7 bases, J shed 4 bases, and the junction held 12 bases outside the gene matches. The CDR3 consists of 16 residues. These data come from a study of T-cell reconstitution after alpha-beta-depleted transplantation in children. The study's findings and limits: Reports say that about two months after transplant, the alpha-beta T cells came out of several hundred graft clones that had expanded. T-cell numbers and diversity one year post-transplant derived largely from freshly generated T cells. The study traced high day-60 TCRbeta diversity in some patients to surviving recipient T cells and thymic progenitors.

Preparation of the TCRbeta library used unique molecular identifiers. A single record per CDR3 protein comes from TCRdb applying MiXCR to the PCR reads. The table has about 980,000 distinct CDR3 sequences, under 30% seen once; the top ten hold about 28%. The input for sequencing was PBMCs, mostly from graft donor cells, taken 360 days after TCRalphabeta/CD19-depleted stem cell transplant. The receptor comes from a boy less than two years old who had a stem cell transplant for SCID, so the T cells may come from the graft donor. This chain connects TRBV6-1 to TRBJ1-3; 8 positions match TRBD1. The CDR3 DNA sequence: TGTGCCAGCATGCCACTGTCGACAGGGGCAGGAAACACCATATATTTT. This codes for CASMPLSTGAGNTIYF.